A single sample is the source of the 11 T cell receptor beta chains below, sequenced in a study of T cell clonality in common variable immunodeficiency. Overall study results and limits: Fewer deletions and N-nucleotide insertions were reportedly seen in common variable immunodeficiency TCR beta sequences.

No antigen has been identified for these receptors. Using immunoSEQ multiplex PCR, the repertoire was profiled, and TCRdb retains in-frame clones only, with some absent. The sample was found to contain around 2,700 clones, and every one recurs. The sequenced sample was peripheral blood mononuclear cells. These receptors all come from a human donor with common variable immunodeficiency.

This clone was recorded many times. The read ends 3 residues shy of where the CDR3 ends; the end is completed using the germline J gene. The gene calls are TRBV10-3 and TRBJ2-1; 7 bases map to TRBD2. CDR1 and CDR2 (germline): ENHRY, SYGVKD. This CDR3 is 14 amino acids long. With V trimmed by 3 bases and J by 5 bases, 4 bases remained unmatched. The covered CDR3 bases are TGTGCCATCAGTGACTGGGGGGGGGACAATGAG. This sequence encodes CAISDWGGDNE. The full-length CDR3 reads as CAISDWGGDNEQFF.

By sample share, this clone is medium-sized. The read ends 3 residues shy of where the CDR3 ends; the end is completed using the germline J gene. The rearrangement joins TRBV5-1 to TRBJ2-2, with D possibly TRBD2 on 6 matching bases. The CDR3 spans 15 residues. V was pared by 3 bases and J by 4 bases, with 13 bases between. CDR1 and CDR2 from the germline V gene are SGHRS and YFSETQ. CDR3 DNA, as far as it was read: TGCGCCAGCAGCTGGGGGGACGGGACCACCGGGGAG. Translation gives CASSWGDGTTGE. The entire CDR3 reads CASSWGDGTTGELFF.

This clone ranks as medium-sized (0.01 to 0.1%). The CDR3 region is CSAETGQSGNTIYF. Partial CDR3 DNA: TGCAGTGCGGAAACGGGACAGTCTGGAAACACC. The chain recombines TRBV20-1 with TRBJ1-3; 7 bases are a match to TRBD1. The CDR3 extends 3 residues past the end of the read, so its final part is completed from the germline J gene. Germline V gene lookup returns CDR1 DFQATT and CDR2 SNEGSKA (reference sequence). Trimming at V came to 6 bases and at J to 1 base, leaving 6 bases not matched to a gene. This CDR3 has 14 residues.

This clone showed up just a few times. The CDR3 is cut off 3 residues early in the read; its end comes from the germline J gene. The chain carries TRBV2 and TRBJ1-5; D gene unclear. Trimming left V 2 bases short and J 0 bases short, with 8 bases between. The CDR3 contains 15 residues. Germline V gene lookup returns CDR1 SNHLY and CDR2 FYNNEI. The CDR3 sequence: CASSEYSYSNQPQHF. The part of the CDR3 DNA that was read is TGTGCCAGCAGTGAATATAGCTATAGCAATCAGCCC.

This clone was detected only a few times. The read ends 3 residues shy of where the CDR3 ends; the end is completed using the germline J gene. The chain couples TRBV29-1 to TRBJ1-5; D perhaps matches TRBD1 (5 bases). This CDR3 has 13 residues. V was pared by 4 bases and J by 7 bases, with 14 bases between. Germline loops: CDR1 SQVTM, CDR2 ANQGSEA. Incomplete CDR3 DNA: TGCAGCGTTGGGGAGGGGCCTCTCCAGCCC. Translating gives CSVGEGPLQP. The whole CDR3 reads CSVGEGPLQPQHF.

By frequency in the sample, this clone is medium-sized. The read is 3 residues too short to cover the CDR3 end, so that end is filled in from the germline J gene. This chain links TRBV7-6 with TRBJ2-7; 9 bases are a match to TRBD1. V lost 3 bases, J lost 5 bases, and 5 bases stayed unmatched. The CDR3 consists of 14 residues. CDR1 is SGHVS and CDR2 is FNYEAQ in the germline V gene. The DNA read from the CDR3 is TGTGCCAGCAGCTTCGGACAGGGGAATAACGAG. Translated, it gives CASSFGQGNNE. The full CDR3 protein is CASSFGQGNNEQYF.

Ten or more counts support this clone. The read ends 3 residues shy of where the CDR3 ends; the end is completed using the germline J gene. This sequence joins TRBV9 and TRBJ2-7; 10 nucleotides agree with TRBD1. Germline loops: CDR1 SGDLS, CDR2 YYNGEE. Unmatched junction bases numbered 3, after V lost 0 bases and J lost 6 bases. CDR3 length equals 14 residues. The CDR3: CASSVGQGAGEQYF. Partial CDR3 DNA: TGTGCCAGCAGCGTAGGACAGGGGGCCGGCGAG.

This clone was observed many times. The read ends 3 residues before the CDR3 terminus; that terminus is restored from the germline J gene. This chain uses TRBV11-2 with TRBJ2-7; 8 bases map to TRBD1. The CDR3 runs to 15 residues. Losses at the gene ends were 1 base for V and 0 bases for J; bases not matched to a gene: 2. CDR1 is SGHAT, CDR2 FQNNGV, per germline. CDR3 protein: CASSLGTGISYEQYF. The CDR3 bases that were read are TGTGCCAGCAGCTTAGGGACAGGGATCTCCTACGAG.

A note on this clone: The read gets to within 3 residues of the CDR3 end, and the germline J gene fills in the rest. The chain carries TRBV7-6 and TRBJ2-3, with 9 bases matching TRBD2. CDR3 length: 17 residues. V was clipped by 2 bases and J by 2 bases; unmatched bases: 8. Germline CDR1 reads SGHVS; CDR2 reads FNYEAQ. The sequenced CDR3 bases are TGTGCCAGCAGCTTACGGGCTAGCGGGGCGCCCACAGATACG. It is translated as CASSLRASGAPTDT. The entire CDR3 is CASSLRASGAPTDTQYF.

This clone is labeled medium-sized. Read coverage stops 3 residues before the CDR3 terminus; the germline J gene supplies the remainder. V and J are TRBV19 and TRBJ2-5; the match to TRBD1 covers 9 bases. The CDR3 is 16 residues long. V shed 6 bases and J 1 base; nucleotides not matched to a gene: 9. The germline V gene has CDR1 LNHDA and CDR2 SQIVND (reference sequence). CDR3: CASSEGDRAPQETQYF. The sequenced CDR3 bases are TGTGCCAGTAGCGAGGGGGACAGGGCACCCCAAGAGACC.

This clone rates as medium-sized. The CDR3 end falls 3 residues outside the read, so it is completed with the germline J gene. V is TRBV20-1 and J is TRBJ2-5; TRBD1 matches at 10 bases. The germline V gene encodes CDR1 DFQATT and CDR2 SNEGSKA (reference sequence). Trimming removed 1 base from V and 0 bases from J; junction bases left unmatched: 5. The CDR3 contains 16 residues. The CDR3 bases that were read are TGCAGTGCTAGAGGACAGGGGGCAGGGTACCAAGAGACC. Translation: CSARGQGAGYQET. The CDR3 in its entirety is CSARGQGAGYQETQYF.